This T cell receptor beta chain was found in a study of CD8+ T cells in alopecia areata. At the level of the study: Treated patients were given oral tofacitinib, which was dosed at 5 to 10 mg twice daily.

Notes on this clone: Its antigen remains unidentified.

Study results and limitations: Scalp sequencing captures resident alphabeta T cells of normal skin too.

Trimming removed 5 bases from V and 4 bases from J, with 15 bases in between. The CDR3 totals 15 residues. CDR1 SGHTA and CDR2 FQGNSA come from the germline V gene. Extraction and reverse transcription of RNA yielded cDNA as the sequencing template. TCRdb's copy holds only in-frame clones and misses some; the assay was immunoSEQ multiplex PCR. Of hundreds of thousands of clones in the sample, under 70% are singletons; the top ten hold around 1.2%. From alopecia areata patients, lesional scalp punch biopsies and peripheral blood were collected. The V gene is TRBV7-2, the J gene TRBJ2-1; D is possibly TRBD1 or TRBD2 (5 bases each). The sequenced sample was CD4+ T cells sorted from blood, obtained at week 0. This TCR was recovered from a human donor with alopecia areata. The CDR3 DNA sequence: TGTGCCAGCAGCCGGAGTAGAGGGGAGTACAATGAGCAGTTCTTC. It yields the protein CASSRSRGEYNEQFF.